The 32 T cell receptor beta chains presented below share a single source sample, sequenced in a study of blood T cell repertoires in COVID-19 (dated by TCRdb to the early 2020s). Preparation of the library involved the immunoSEQ multiplex PCR assay. TCRdb limited this immuneACCESS table to in-frame rearrangements with V and J called. A share of clones is missing; checked studies link under half to unresolved V genes, and the rest is unexplained. In this sample the table shows about 190,000 clones, more than 85% of which occur a single time. About 1.1% of the sample is in the top ten clones. Specimen: peripheral blood. The source is a young man with acute or convalescent COVID-19.

The J gene is TRBJ1-5, the V gene TRBV29-1; D is undetermined. Deletions cut 7 bases from V and 0 bases from J, with 10 bases between. CDR1 is SQVTM, CDR2 ANQGSEA, per germline. The CDR3 totals 13 residues. The DNA of the CDR3 is TGCAGCGCTGTCATAGATAGCAATCAGCCCCAGCATTTT. Translating it yields CSAVIDSNQPQHF.

The chain combines TRBV7-8 with TRBJ2-1, with 7 bases lining up with TRBD2. CDR3 length: 17 amino acids. V shed 3 bases, J shed 6 bases, and the junction held 14 bases outside the gene matches. CDR1 and CDR2 (germline): SGHVS, FQNEAQ. In DNA, the CDR3 is TGTGCCAGCAGCTTTGGGAGGTGGAGCGGGAAATTCAATGAGCAGTTCTTC. Amino acid sequence: CASSFGRWSGKFNEQFF.

CDR3 DNA: TGTGCCAGCAGTTCAGGGCTCCCTAAGAACAATGAGCAGTTCTTC. It translates to CASSSGLPKNNEQFF. J is TRBJ2-1 and V is TRBV7-9, with TRBD1 as a possible D gene (5 bases). V was clipped by 6 bases and J by 5 bases, with 17 bases between them. This CDR3 has 15 residues. Germline V gene sequence: CDR1 SEHNR, CDR2 FQNEAQ (reference sequence).

This clone appeared a few times. CDR3 coding DNA: TGTGCCAGCAGCCAAGTCTGGAGCGGGAGATTCAATGAGCAGTTCTTC. Its translation is CASSQVWSGRFNEQFF. J is TRBJ2-1 and V is TRBV3-1 (or the pseudogene TRBV3-2); TRBD2 agrees at 8 bases. The CDR3 is 16 residues long. Germline loops: CDR1 LGHDT, CDR2 YNNKEL (reference sequence). V trimming: 1 base; J trimming: 6 bases; junction bases outside the gene matches: 8.

The genes are TRBV25-1 and TRBJ2-7; 7 bases fit TRBD1. The CDR3 covers 14 residues. The germline V gene has CDR1 MGHDK and CDR2 SYGVNS. J gave up 3 bases and V 2 bases, and 4 bases lay outside the gene matches. The CDR3 coding sequence is TGTGCCAGCAGTGAACGGGACAGAGGCTACGAGCAGTACTTC. Its translation is CASSERDRGYEQYF.

V usage is TRBV30 and J usage is TRBJ1-2; D gene ambiguous. V gave up 6 bases and J gave up 8 bases, with 19 bases separating them. Germline values: CDR1 GTSNPN, CDR2 SVGIG (reference sequence). This CDR3 has 13 amino acids. The chain's CDR3 is CACLMRVTGGYTF. The CDR3 coding sequence is TGTGCCTGCCTTATGAGGGTTACCGGGGGCTACACCTTC. The variable domain in full, completed from reference TRBV30 and TRBJ1-2, reads SQTIHQWPATLVQPVGSPLSLECTVEGTSNPNLYWYRQAAGRGLQLLFYSVGIGQISSEVPQNLSASRPQDRQFILSSKKLLLSDSGFYLCACLMRVTGGYTFGSGTRLTVV.

Here the CDR3 DNA reads TGTGCCAGCAGTCCCCTCGGCGGACTAGCGGGAGAATACGAGCAGTACTTC. This encodes CASSPLGGLAGEYEQYF. The chain joins TRBV27 to TRBJ2-7; 13 bases line up with TRBD2. This CDR3 contains 17 residues. Germline values: CDR1 MNHEY, CDR2 SMNVEV (reference sequence). V lost 5 bases to trimming and J lost 4 bases; unmatched junction nucleotides: 11.

The rearrangement links TRBV9 to TRBJ2-5; D may be TRBD2 (6 bases). Per the germline V gene, CDR1 is SGDLS and CDR2 is YYNGEE. This CDR3 is built from 15 residues. V dropped 0 bases and J dropped 7 bases, with 16 bases sitting between them. CDR3 residues: CASSVDTPGASTQYF. Here the CDR3 DNA reads TGTGCCAGCAGCGTAGACACTCCGGGAGCCTCGACCCAGTACTTC.

In DNA form, the CDR3 reads TGTGCCTGGAGTGTACTTGCGCGTCAAGAGACCCAGTACTTC. Translating it yields CAWSVLARQETQYF. The gene calls are TRBV30 and TRBJ2-5; D not resolved. The CDR3 runs 14 residues. The V gene's germline CDR1 is GTSNPN and CDR2 SVGIG (reference sequence). Trimming left V 0 bases short and J 2 bases short, with 10 bases between.

The gene calls are TRBV6-5 and TRBJ2-1; 7 nucleotides line up with TRBD1. The ends lost 2 bases at V and 12 bases at J; junction bases unmatched: 10. The CDR3 has 14 amino acids. Looked up from germline, CDR1 is MNHEY and CDR2 is SVGAGI. This chain's CDR3 is CASSYEVAGGRQFF. In nucleotides, the CDR3 is TGTGCCAGCAGTTACGAGGTGGCAGGGGGAAGGCAGTTCTTC.

The chain combines TRBV6-5 with TRBJ2-3; D remains unclear. Trimming stripped 10 bases from V and 6 bases from J, with 11 bases between. Germline CDR1 reads MNHEY; CDR2 reads SVGAGI. This CDR3 has 11 amino acids. The CDR3 nucleotides are TGTGCCACTCGCGTCGGTGATACGCAGTATTTT. It encodes CATRVGDTQYF.

This clone was detected only once. The J gene is TRBJ2-5, the V gene TRBV5-1, with TRBD1 identical over 7 bases. V lost 4 bases, J lost 2 bases, and 5 bases stayed unmatched. The V gene's germline CDR1 is SGHRS and CDR2 YFSETQ. This CDR3 has 14 amino acids. CDR3 in amino acids: CASSRGTAQETQYF. Written as DNA, the CDR3 is TGCGCCAGCAGCCGAGGGACAGCACAAGAGACCCAGTACTTC.

The V call is TRBV5-5, the J call TRBJ2-3; 10 nucleotides line up with TRBD2. Germline loops: CDR1 SGHKS, CDR2 YYEKEE (reference sequence). V shed 1 base and J 4 bases; nucleotides not matched to a gene: 3. The CDR3 runs 15 residues. CDR3 in DNA: TGTGCCAGCAGCTTGACTAGCGGGGCCTCAGATACGCAGTATTTT. Its protein product is CASSLTSGASDTQYF.

CDR3 DNA sequence: TGCAGCGTTGAACAAAGGGGACTAGCGGGGCCGGTAGTCACAGATACGCAGTATTTT. Its protein product is CSVEQRGLAGPVVTDTQYF. V usage is TRBV29-1 and J usage is TRBJ2-3, with 13 positions matching TRBD2. CDR3 length equals 19 residues. From germline, CDR1 is SQVTM and CDR2 ANQGSEA. The trim removed 2 bases at V and 2 bases at J, leaving 13 bases unmatched.

The chain recombines TRBV7-9 with TRBJ2-7; 7 bases are shared with TRBD1. After removal of 1 base from V and 6 bases from J, the junction contained 3 bases not matched to a gene. Germline CDR1 SEHNR, CDR2 FQNEAQ (reference sequence). This CDR3 is 13 amino acids long. The CDR3 bases are TGTGCCAGCAGCTTAGAAAGGGGGCTCGAGCAGTACTTC. Protein sequence: CASSLERGLEQYF.

V usage is TRBV10-1 and J usage is TRBJ2-1; 8 bases line up with TRBD1. CDR1 WNHNN and CDR2 SYGVQD come from the germline V gene (reference sequence). The CDR3 has 12 residues. Trimming cost V 6 bases and J 11 bases; bases outside gene matches: 6. The CDR3 loop reads CASSPRQGQQFF. DNA for the CDR3: TGCGCCAGCAGCCCTCGACAGGGGCAGCAGTTCTTC.

The chain recombines TRBV19 with TRBJ2-7; 8 bases map to TRBD1. Unmatched junction bases numbered 5, after V lost 1 base and J lost 0 bases. Germline V CDR1 and CDR2: LNHDA, SQIVND (reference sequence). CDR3 length: 16 amino acids. In DNA form, the CDR3 reads TGTGCCAGTAGTATAGGCCAGGGGGCCATCTCCTACGAGCAGTACTTC. It yields the protein CASSIGQGAISYEQYF.

The chain couples TRBV18 to TRBJ1-2; maybe TRBD1 (6 bases). The CDR3 runs to 13 residues. The germline V gene encodes CDR1 KGHSH and CDR2 LQKENI. The ends were cut back, 3 bases at V and 10 bases at J, with 15 bases in the middle. Here the CDR3 DNA reads TGTGCCAGCTCACCTGACCGAGGACAGTCCTACACCTTC. Encoded protein: CASSPDRGQSYTF.

J is TRBJ2-1 and V is TRBV29-1; a possible D gene is TRBD2 (6 bases). CDR1 and CDR2 (germline): SQVTM, ANQGSEA. V shed 4 bases and J shed 6 bases, with 13 bases lying between them. This CDR3 has 13 residues. The CDR3 is CSVAARESNEQFF. CDR3 coding DNA: TGCAGCGTTGCGGCCCGGGAGAGCAATGAGCAGTTCTTC.

Here the CDR3 DNA reads TGTGCCTGGAGTTTCGACAGTAGCAATCAGCCCCAGCATTTT. Protein: CAWSFDSSNQPQHF. J is TRBJ1-5 and V is TRBV30, with D maybe TRBD1 (5 bases). Trimming took 2 bases from V and 0 from J, leaving 8 bases between them. This CDR3 is 14 amino acids long. The germline V gene has CDR1 GTSNPN and CDR2 SVGIG (reference sequence).

V is TRBV5-5 and J is TRBJ1-3, with D maybe TRBD1 (5 bases). CDR1 SGHKS and CDR2 YYEKEE come from the germline V gene (reference sequence). Trimming removed 7 bases at V and 0 bases at J, with 11 bases between. The CDR3 consists of 14 residues. The CDR3 sequence: CASRDSTSGNTIYF. The CDR3 DNA follows: TGTGCCAGCCGCGACAGTACCTCTGGAAACACCATATATTTT.

The sample holds a few counts of this clone. The chain recombines TRBV19 with TRBJ2-2, with TRBD1 matching 7 bases. This CDR3 contains 13 residues. Unmatched junction bases numbered 2, after V lost 4 bases and J lost 6 bases. The germline V gene encodes CDR1 LNHDA and CDR2 SQIVND (reference sequence). The CDR3 sequence: CASSRDRAGELFF. The CDR3 coding sequence is TGTGCCAGTAGTAGAGACAGGGCCGGGGAGCTGTTTTTT. The entire variable domain, with the rest obtained from reference TRBV19 and TRBJ2-2, is as follows: DGGITQSPKYLFRKEGQNVTLSCEQNLNHDAMYWYRQDPGQGLRLIYYSQIVNDFQKGDIAEGYSVSREKKESFPLTVTSAQKNPTAFYLCASSRDRAGELFFGEGSRLTVL.

CDR3 residues: CASSPRSPAGGPRETQYF. The CDR3 DNA reads TGCGCCAGCAGCCCCCGGAGTCCAGCGGGAGGGCCTCGAGAGACCCAGTACTTC. The J gene is TRBJ2-5, the V gene TRBV4-1, with 10 bases aligning to TRBD2. Germline CDR1 is MGHRA and CDR2 is YSYEKL. V was pared by 4 bases and J by 4 bases, with 15 bases of the junction left unmatched. The CDR3 runs to 18 residues.

The chain carries TRBV5-1 and TRBJ2-1; TRBD1 might be the D (6 bases). This CDR3 spans 16 amino acids. V was trimmed by 6 bases and J by 0 bases, leaving 16 bases between them. Germline CDR1 and CDR2: SGHRS and YFSETQ. Written as DNA, the CDR3 is TGCGCCAGCAAACCGGGTGGGGGCAGCTCCTACAATGAGCAGTTCTTC. Its protein product is CASKPGGGSSYNEQFF.

The chain recombines TRBV29-1 with TRBJ1-6; tentative D call: TRBD1 (6 bases). The CDR3 totals 16 residues. The V and J ends lost 5 bases and 6 bases respectively, with 20 bases between them. The germline gives CDR1 SQVTM, CDR2 ANQGSEA. DNA of the CDR3: TGCAGCGTTAGTGACAGTACAGGGATGGGTAATTCACCCCTCCACTTT. This sequence encodes CSVSDSTGMGNSPLHF.

The V and J genes are TRBV27 and TRBJ2-6; D may be TRBD1 (5 bases). The germline V and J ends were trimmed by 6 bases and 3 bases, with 12 bases remaining between them. Germline values: CDR1 MNHEY, CDR2 SMNVEV (reference sequence). The CDR3 has 15 residues. CDR3 DNA: TGTGCCAGCAGCGACGCAGGGATTGGGGCCAACGTCCTGACTTTC. Protein: CASSDAGIGANVLTF.

Only a few counts were recorded for this clone. The chain uses TRBV19 and TRBJ1-4; D not resolved. CDR1 and CDR2 (germline): LNHDA, SQIVND (reference sequence). The CDR3 extends over 14 amino acids. Trimming stripped 6 bases from V and 2 bases from J, with 10 bases between. CDR3 residues: CASRKAQTNEKLFF. CDR3 coding DNA: TGTGCCAGTAGAAAAGCGCAGACTAATGAAAAACTGTTTTTT.

V usage is TRBV10-2 and J usage is TRBJ1-2; D gene unclear. The CDR3 is made up of 13 amino acids. Germline values: CDR1 WSHSY, CDR2 SAAADI. V gave up 3 bases and J gave up 1 base, with 6 bases separating them. The CDR3 nucleotides read TGCGCCAGCAGTGAAGCTGTTAACTATGGCTACACCTTC. Its protein product is CASSEAVNYGYTF.

The V call is TRBV2, the J call TRBJ1-6; D ambiguous. Germline lookup yields CDR1 SNHLY and CDR2 FYNNEI. The CDR3 covers 13 residues. The germline V and J ends were trimmed by 6 bases and 14 bases, with 17 bases remaining between them. The CDR3 DNA sequence: TGTGCCAGCAGGAGGAGGACGGCCGGGGCCCTCCACTTT. Translated, it gives CASRRRTAGALHF.

This clone was counted a single time. The rearrangement links TRBV5-6 to TRBJ2-7, with 15 positions matching TRBD2. Germline assignment: CDR1 SGHDT and CDR2 YYEEEE. CDR3 size: 16 residues. V lost 5 bases to trimming and J lost 3 bases; unmatched junction nucleotides: 6. The CDR3 protein is CASSSEGLAGGYEQYF. Here the CDR3 DNA reads TGTGCCAGCAGTTCTGAGGGACTAGCGGGAGGCTACGAGCAGTACTTC.

The rearrangement joins TRBV28 to TRBJ2-7; 7 bases map to TRBD1. Germline V gene data show CDR1 as MDHEN and CDR2 as SYDVKM. Losses at the gene ends were 6 bases for V and 4 bases for J; bases not matched to a gene: 6. The CDR3 contains 13 residues. CDR3 protein: CASRRGTVYEQYF. The CDR3 region has the DNA TGTGCCAGCAGAAGGGGGACAGTTTACGAGCAGTACTTC.

The chain links TRBV19 to TRBJ2-3; 12 bases are shared with TRBD1. This CDR3 contains 16 residues. Trimming cost V 5 bases and J 2 bases; bases outside gene matches: 5. Germline V CDR1 and CDR2: LNHDA, SQIVND (reference sequence). The CDR3 bases are TGTGCCAGTAGTTTCGGGACAGGGGGCCCCACAGATACGCAGTATTTT. Its protein product is CASSFGTGGPTDTQYF.